Sequencing of this T cell receptor beta chain was carried out in a study of blood T cell repertoires in COVID-19. Study information: The study drew acute and convalescent COVID-19 samples from the United States, Italy and Spain. Nucleic acid was either cDNA or gDNA, and it came from T cells, B-cell-depleted T cells, or PBMCs.

In the original analysis: How many nucleated cells were present was estimated from reference gene primer amplification. Only in-frame clones appear in the TCRdb table, and some are missing; sequencing was by immunoSEQ multiplex PCR. The DNA gave D and trimming, while V, J and clone size come from that table. The sample yields some 87,000 clones, about three quarters seen once. V trimming: 3 bases; J trimming: 0 bases; junction bases outside the gene matches: 4. Germline V gene data show CDR1 as MGHDK and CDR2 as SYGVNS. The CDR3 is 15 residues long. This rearrangement joins TRBV25-1 to TRBJ2-5; 7 bases are a match to TRBD1. Sequencing was carried out using peripheral blood. The receptor's source is a woman older than 75 with active or convalescent COVID-19. CDR3 loop: CASSEYRGNQETQYF. CDR3 DNA sequence: TGTGCCAGCAGTGAGTACAGGGGAAACCAAGAGACCCAGTACTTC.